Listed here are 5 T cell receptor beta chains from one sample, sequenced in a study of graft-versus-host responses after intestinal transplantation. Their recognized antigens are unknown. Produced via immunoSEQ multiplex PCR; TCRdb's table is partial and in-frame only. The data hold about 110,000 clones, with about 92% observed a single time. The input for sequencing was unstimulated CD4+ T cells sorted from spleen or lymph node cells, taken before transplant. The receptor source for this set is a human donor who was the organ donor for an intestinal transplant.

The chain carries TRBV5-1 and TRBJ2-7; D might be TRBD2 (5 bases). Germline-derived CDR1 and CDR2 are SGHRS and YFSETQ. The CDR3 has 15 residues. Trimming shortened V by 3 bases and J by 0 bases, and 13 bases separated the two germline ends. CDR3 DNA: TGCGCCAGCAGCTGGAGCGGACGAAGCTCCTACGAGCAGTACTTC. Translation: CASSWSGRSSYEQYF.

V usage is TRBV28 and J usage is TRBJ2-2, with no clear D. CDR1 and CDR2 from the germline V gene are MDHEN and SYDVKM. Between the trimmed V and J ends, which lost 3 bases and 2 bases, there was a span of 10 bases. This CDR3 region has 15 residues. CDR3 DNA: TGTGCCAGCAGTTTCCGGCTAGACAACACCGGGGAGCTGTTTTTT. Translation gives CASSFRLDNTGELFF.

The rearrangement links TRBV11-2 to TRBJ2-5; TRBD2 matches 10 bases. Germline loops: CDR1 SGHAT, CDR2 FQNNGV. CDR3 size: 16 residues. V shed 6 bases and J 2 bases; nucleotides not matched to a gene: 9. DNA for the CDR3: TGTGCCAGCAGTCGGTCAAGGACTAGCGGACAAGAGACCCAGTACTTC. Translating it yields CASSRSRTSGQETQYF.

The V and J genes are TRBV7-9 and TRBJ1-4; D is possibly TRBD1 (5 bases). Deletions cut 1 base from V and 2 bases from J, with 8 bases between. The CDR3 sequence is 15 residues long. Germline-derived CDR1 and CDR2 are SEHNR and FQNEAQ (reference sequence). The CDR3 reads CASSLGGSTNEKLFF. For the CDR3, the DNA is TGTGCCAGCAGCTTAGGGGGGAGTACTAATGAAAAACTGTTTTTT.

The chain links TRBV27 to TRBJ2-7; 11 nucleotides match TRBD2. The CDR3 contains 16 residues. Germline V gene sequence: CDR1 MNHEY, CDR2 SMNVEV (reference sequence). Trimming at V came to 5 bases and at J to 6 bases, leaving 12 bases not matched to a gene. CDR3 nucleotide sequence: TGTGCCAGCAGTATAATGCTGACTAGCGGGATGGGCGAGCAGTACTTC. This encodes CASSIMLTSGMGEQYF.